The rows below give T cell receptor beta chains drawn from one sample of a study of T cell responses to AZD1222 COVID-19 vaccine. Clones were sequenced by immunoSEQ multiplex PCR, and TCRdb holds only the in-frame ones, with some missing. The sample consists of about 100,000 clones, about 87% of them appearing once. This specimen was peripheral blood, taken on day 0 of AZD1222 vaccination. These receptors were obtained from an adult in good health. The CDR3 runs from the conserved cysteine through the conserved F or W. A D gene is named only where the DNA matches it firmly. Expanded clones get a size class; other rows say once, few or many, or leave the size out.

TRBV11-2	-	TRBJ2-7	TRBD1	CASSVGQGAYEQYF	TGTGCCAGCAGCGTGGGACAGGGGGCGTACGAGCAGTACTTC
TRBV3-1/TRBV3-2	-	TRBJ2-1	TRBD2	CASSRSGRWNEQFF	TGTGCCAGCAGCCGTAGCGGGAGGTGGAATGAGCAGTTCTTC
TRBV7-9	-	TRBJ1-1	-	CASSLIGVNEAFF	TGTGCCAGCAGCTTAATAGGGGTGAATGAAGCTTTCTTT
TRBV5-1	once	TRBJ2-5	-	CASSGSQETQYF	TGCGCCAGCAGCGGGTCCCAAGAGACCCAGTACTTC
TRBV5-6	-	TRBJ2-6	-	CASSLRDSGANVLTF	TGTGCCAGCAGCTTAAGGGACTCTGGGGCCAACGTCCTGACTTTC
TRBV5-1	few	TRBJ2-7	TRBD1	CASSPGGARFDEQYF	TGCGCCAGCAGCCCAGGGGGCGCCAGGTTTGACGAGCAGTACTTC
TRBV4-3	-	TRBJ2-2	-	CASSQDRASGELFF	TGCGCCAGCAGCCAAGACCGTGCGTCCGGGGAGCTGTTTTTT
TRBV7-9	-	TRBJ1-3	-	CASSLVGNTIYF	TGTGCCAGCAGCTTAGTTGGAAACACCATATATTTT
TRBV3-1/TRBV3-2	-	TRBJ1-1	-	CASSQQGRNTEAFF	TGTGCCAGCAGCCAACAGGGCAGGAACACTGAAGCTTTCTTT
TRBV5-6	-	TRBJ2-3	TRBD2	CASSLVGFPSGRTPYTQYF	TGTGCCAGCAGCTTGGTGGGGTTTCCTAGCGGGAGGACCCCTTATACGCAGTATTTT
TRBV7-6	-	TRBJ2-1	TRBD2	CASSLGAAGGYNEQFF	TGTGCCAGCAGCTTAGGGGCAGCGGGAGGATACAATGAGCAGTTCTTC
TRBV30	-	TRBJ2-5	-	CAWSEGGTQYF	TGTGCCTGGAGCGAAGGGGGGACCCAGTACTTC
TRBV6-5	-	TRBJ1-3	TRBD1	CASKGDRVGGNTIYF	TGTGCCAGCAAGGGGGACAGGGTAGGAGGAAACACCATATATTTT
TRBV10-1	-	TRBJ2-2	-	CASSRGTGELFF	TGCGCCAGCAGTCGGGGGACCGGGGAGCTGTTTTTT
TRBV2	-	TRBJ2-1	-	CASRRSPTKQFF	TGTGCCAGCAGGAGGTCCCCAACCAAGCAGTTCTTC
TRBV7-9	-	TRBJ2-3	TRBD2	CASRSSGTSGRLDTQYF	TGTGCCAGCAGGTCATCCGGGACTAGCGGGAGATTGGATACGCAGTATTTT
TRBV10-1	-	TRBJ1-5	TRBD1	CASSEDRGNQPQHF	TGCGCCAGCAGTGAGGACAGGGGCAATCAGCCCCAGCATTTT
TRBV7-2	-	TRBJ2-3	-	CASSPTTSTDTQYF	TGTGCCAGCAGCCCCACGACCAGCACAGATACGCAGTATTTT
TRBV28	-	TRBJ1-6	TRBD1	CASSTPDRESSPLHF	TGTGCCAGCAGTACCCCCGACAGGGAGTCTTCACCCCTCCACTTT
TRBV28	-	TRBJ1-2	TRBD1	CASLQGASYGYTF	TGTGCCAGCCTACAGGGGGCAAGCTATGGCTACACCTTC
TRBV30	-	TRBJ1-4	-	CAWKGNQKLFF	TGTGCCTGGAAGGGGAATCAAAAACTGTTTTTT
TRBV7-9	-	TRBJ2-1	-	CASSTGMSYNEQFF	TGTGCCAGCAGCACCGGGATGTCCTACAATGAGCAGTTCTTC
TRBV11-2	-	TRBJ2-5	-	CASSSTGSETQYF	TGTGCCAGCAGCTCCACAGGGTCCGAGACCCAGTACTTC
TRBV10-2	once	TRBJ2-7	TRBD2	CASRPGRKGWWPPYEQYF	TGCGCCAGCAGACCCGGGAGGAAAGGCTGGTGGCCACCCTACGAGCAGTACTTC
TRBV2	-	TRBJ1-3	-	CASSGGASGGNTIYF	TGTGCCAGCAGTGGTGGGGCATCAGGAGGAAACACCATATATTTT
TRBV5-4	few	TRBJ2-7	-	CASSLYREGYEQYF	TGTGCCAGCAGCTTGTACAGGGAGGGCTACGAGCAGTACTTC
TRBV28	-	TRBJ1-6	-	CASSSGVQNSPLHF	TGTGCCAGCAGTTCAGGAGTACAGAATTCACCCCTCCACTTT
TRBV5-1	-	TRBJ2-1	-	CASRGLGLFSSYNEQFF	TGCGCCAGCAGAGGGCTAGGCTTGTTCAGCTCCTACAATGAGCAGTTCTTC
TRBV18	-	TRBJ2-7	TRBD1	CASSPGQFSEQYF	TGTGCCAGCTCACCGGGACAGTTCTCCGAGCAGTACTTC
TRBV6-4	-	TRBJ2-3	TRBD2	CASSESGTSGTDTQYF	TGTGCCAGCAGTGAATCCGGGACTAGCGGCACAGATACGCAGTATTTT
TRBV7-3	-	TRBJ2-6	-	CASSLGYSGANVLTF	TGTGCCAGCAGCTTAGGGTACTCTGGGGCCAACGTCCTGACTTTC
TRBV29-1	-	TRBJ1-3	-	CSVESDPVGGNTIYF	TGCAGCGTTGAGTCCGACCCAGTGGGTGGAAACACCATATATTTT
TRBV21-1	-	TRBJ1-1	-	CASSTGTGTNTEAFF	TGTGCCAGCAGCACAGGGACAGGTACGAACACTGAAGCTTTCTTT
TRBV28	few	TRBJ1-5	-	CATLSGIWNQPQHF	TGTGCCACCCTATCAGGGATTTGGAATCAGCCCCAGCATTTT
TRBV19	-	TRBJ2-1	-	CASSMGGNTYNEQFF	TGTGCCAGTAGTATGGGCGGGAATACCTACAATGAGCAGTTCTTC
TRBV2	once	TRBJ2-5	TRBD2	CAQGGAGGGETQYF	TGTGCCCAGGGGGGAGCGGGAGGCGGAGAGACCCAGTACTTC
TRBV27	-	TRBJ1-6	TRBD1	CASSLSGDREPLHF	TGTGCCAGCAGTTTATCGGGGGACAGAGAACCCCTCCACTTT
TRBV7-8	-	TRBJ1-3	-	CASSLATGNTIYF	TGTGCCAGCAGCTTAGCGACTGGAAACACCATATATTTT
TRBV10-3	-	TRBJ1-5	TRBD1	CAISETGEQPQHF	TGTGCCATCAGCGAGACAGGGGAACAGCCCCAGCATTTT
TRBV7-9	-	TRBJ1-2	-	CASSPQSTGDGYTF	TGTGCCAGCAGCCCACAATCTACAGGAGATGGCTACACCTTC
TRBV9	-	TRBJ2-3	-	CASSPYGGPPTDTQYF	TGTGCCAGCAGCCCCTATGGCGGTCCCCCCACAGATACGCAGTATTTT
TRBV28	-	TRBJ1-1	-	CASRGGQGRAFF	TGTGCCAGCAGGGGGGGGCAGGGCCGGGCTTTCTTT
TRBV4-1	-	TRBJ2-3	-	CASSQVFPSLISSTDTQYF	TGCGCCAGCAGCCAAGTTTTCCCATCGCTGATTTCTAGCACAGATACGCAGTATTTT
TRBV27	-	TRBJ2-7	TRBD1	CASSLSGTGGAGEQYF	TGTGCCAGCAGTTTATCTGGGACAGGGGGCGCGGGCGAGCAGTACTTC
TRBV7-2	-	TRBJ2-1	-	CASSLAGVVGQFF	TGTGCCAGCAGCTTAGCGGGAGTCGTTGGGCAGTTCTTC
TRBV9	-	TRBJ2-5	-	CASSAHQETQYF	TGTGCCAGCAGCGCCCACCAAGAGACCCAGTACTTC
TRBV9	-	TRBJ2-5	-	CASSVGSSSETQYF	TGTGCCAGCAGCGTAGGTTCGAGTTCAGAGACCCAGTACTTC
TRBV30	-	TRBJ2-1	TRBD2	CAWSVRASGLYNEQFF	TGTGCCTGGAGTGTAAGGGCTAGCGGCCTTTACAATGAGCAGTTCTTC
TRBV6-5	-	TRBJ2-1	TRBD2	CASSFTSGRSNEQFF	TGTGCCAGCAGTTTTACTAGCGGGAGATCCAATGAGCAGTTCTTC
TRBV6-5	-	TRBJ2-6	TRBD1	CASSITGVGANVLTF	TGTGCCAGCAGTATTACAGGGGTCGGGGCCAACGTCCTGACTTTC
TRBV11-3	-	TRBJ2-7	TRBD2	CASSPEREVSYEQYF	TGTGCCAGCAGCCCAGAGCGGGAGGTTAGCTACGAGCAGTACTTC
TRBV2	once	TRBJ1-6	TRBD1	CASSRDRGSSPLHF	TGTGCCAGCAGCCGGGACAGGGGGAGTTCACCCCTCCACTTT
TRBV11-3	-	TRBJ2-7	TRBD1	CASSPEGGTGFGEQYF	TGTGCCAGCAGCCCCGAGGGCGGGACAGGGTTTGGTGAGCAGTACTTC
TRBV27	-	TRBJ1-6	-	CASSFGQSNSPLHF	TGTGCCAGCAGTTTCGGACAGTCCAATTCACCCCTCCACTTT